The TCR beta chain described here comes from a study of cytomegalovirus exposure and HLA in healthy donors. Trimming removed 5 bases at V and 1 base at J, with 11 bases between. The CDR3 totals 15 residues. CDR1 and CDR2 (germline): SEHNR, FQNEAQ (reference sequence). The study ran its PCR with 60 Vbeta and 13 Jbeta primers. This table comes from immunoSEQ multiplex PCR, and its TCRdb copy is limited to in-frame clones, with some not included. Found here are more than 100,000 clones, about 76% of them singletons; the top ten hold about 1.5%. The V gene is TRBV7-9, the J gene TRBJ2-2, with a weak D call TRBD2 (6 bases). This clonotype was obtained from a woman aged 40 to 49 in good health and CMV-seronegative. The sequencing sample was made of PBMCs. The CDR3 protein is CASSESGLNTGELFF. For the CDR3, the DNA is TGTGCCAGCAGCGAAAGCGGGCTGAACACCGGGGAGCTGTTTTTT.